The entry below gives a single T cell receptor beta chain sequence along with its context. The antigen it binds to is not known. The sample originates from a study of monozygotic twins with inflammatory bowel disease (dated by TCRdb to about 2019). Regarding the study in general: The full study comprised 28 monozygotic twin pairs: nine German pairs (four IBD-concordant, five IBD-discordant) and 19 IBD-discordant Danish pairs. Within discordant pairs, disease-associated traits were sought mainly by comparing IBD patients with their genetically identical healthy co-twins. Each individual had, on average, about 151 000 unique TCRalpha sequences and 181 000 unique TCRbeta sequences available for analysis. General study outcomes and caveats: Concordant and discordant twins showed no difference in repertoire similarity, possibly because of limited statistical power. Fewer clonotypes were shared with other individuals by IBD patients than by healthy twins, most markedly in patients showing signs of disease activity. IBD patients had lower TCRbeta repertoire diversity, measured by the inverse Simpson index, than their healthy co-twins. The analysis was unable to tell different T cell subtypes apart. The results gave no support for a single strong signal or clonotype linked to IBD. Differing immunosuppressive treatments among patients may have added background noise and inter-individual variability to the repertoires.

The receptor library was made with 5' RACE. Each TCR library was prepared from about 3,400 ng of total RNA. cDNA was synthesized with SMARTScribe reverse transcriptase in eight separate reactions per sample. During cDNA synthesis, template switching introduced unique molecular identifiers that contained a 6-nucleotide sample barcode. TCRalpha and TCRbeta cDNA was amplified in two nested PCRs of approximately 17 and 9 cycles, and bead purification was carried out after each PCR. Before amplification, the cDNA was treated with uracil DNA-glycosylase and purified using the QIAquick PCR purification kit. The second PCR added Illumina TruSeq-compatible adapters along with sample-specific barcodes. Library quality and concentration were checked on TapeStation and Qubit, and libraries were pooled at around 4.7 ng each. The pooled libraries were sequenced with 2 x 100 bp reads and custom sequencing primers on an Illumina HiSeq2500 single-index Rapid Run. From the authors' description of their analysis: UMI-based consensus assembly with MiGEC version 1.2.6 was used to correct PCR and sequencing errors. MiXCR version 2.1.1 was used to carry out V(D)J alignment, clonotype assembly and CDR3 extraction. Normalisation of gene usage, clonotype sharing and MAIT/NKT TCR abundance was achieved by analysing the top 1000, 10 000 and 20 000 clonotypes per sample. After downsampling to 27 000 UMIs, diversity was calculated as the inverse Simpson index using the vegan R package. Paired Mann-Whitney U tests on discordant twin pairs were used, with Benjamini-Hochberg multiple-testing correction. TCRdb reprocessed the reads, reporting each CDR3 protein sequence once and no DNA. For this entry, the V and J calls and clone size follow TCRdb and not the study's own pipeline. The data table for this sample lists about 85,000 distinct CDR3 sequences. Around 6.8% of the sample comes from the top ten.

From each donor, an approximately 2.5 ml peripheral blood sample was drawn into PAXgene tubes and stored at -80 degrees C. Total RNA was isolated from whole blood with the PAXgene blood miRNA kit on an automated QIAcube, without T cell sorting. Peripheral blood from monozygotic twin pairs who were concordant or discordant for inflammatory bowel disease underwent deep TCRalpha and TCRbeta repertoire profiling using unique molecular barcoding. Smoking habits were recorded for all twin pairs, and each individual was classified as a current, former or never smoker. Material for sequencing was blood. The TCR comes from a human donor with ulcerative colitis or Crohn's disease, or a healthy co-twin of an affected twin (not recorded which).

The CDR3 here reads CASSQAGQGWRETQYF. The chain employs TRBV4-1 and TRBJ2-5; as DNA is missing, the TRBD1 call by TCRdb cannot be tested. The germline V gene gives CDR1 as MGHRA and CDR2 as YSYEKL. The CDR3, from cysteine to phenylalanine, totals 16 residues. No DNA has been recorded.